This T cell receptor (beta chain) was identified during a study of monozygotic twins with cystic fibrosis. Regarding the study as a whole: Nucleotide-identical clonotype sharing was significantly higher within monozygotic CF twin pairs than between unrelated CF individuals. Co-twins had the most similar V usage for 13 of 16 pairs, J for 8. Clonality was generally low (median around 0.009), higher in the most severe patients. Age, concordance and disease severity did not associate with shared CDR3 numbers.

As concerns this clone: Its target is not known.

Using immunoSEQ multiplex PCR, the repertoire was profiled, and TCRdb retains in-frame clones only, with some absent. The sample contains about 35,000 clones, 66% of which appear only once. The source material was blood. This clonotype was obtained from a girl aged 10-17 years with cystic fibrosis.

CDR3 sequence reads: CASSSGPSYEQYF. CDR3 in DNA: TGTGCCAGCAGTTCAGGGCCCTCCTACGAGCAGTACTTC. The V and J genes are TRBV9 and TRBJ2-7; D perhaps matches TRBD1 (5 bases). The CDR3 covers 13 residues. Germline CDR1 SGDLS, CDR2 YYNGEE. Trimming removed 5 bases at V and 0 bases at J, with 9 bases between. Combining the CDR3 with reference TRBV9 and TRBJ2-7 gives the whole variable domain DSGVTQTPKHLITATGQRVTLRCSPRSGDLSVYWYQQSLDQGLQFLIQYYNGEERAKGNILERFSAQQFPDLHSELNLSSLELGDSALYFCASSSGPSYEQYFGPGTRLTVT.